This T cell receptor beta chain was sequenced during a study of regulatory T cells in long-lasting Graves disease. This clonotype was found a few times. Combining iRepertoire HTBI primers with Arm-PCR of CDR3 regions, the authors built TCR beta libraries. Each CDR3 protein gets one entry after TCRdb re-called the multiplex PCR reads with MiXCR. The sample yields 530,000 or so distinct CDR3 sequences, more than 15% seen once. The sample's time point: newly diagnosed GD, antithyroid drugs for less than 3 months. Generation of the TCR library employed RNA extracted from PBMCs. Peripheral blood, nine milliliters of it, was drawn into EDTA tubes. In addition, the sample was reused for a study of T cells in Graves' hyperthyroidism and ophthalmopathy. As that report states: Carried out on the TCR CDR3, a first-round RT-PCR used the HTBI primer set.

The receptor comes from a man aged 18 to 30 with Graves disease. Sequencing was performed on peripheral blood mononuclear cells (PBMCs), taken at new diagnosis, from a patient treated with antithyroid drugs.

CDR3 residues: CASSVVGAQETQYF. The CDR3 DNA follows: TGTGCCAGCAGCGTAGTGGGAGCCCAAGAGACCCAGTACTTC. J is TRBJ2-5 and V is TRBV9; TRBD2 might be the D (5 bases). CDR1 is SGDLS, CDR2 YYNGEE, per germline. Between the trimmed V and J ends, which lost 0 bases and 1 base, there was a span of 7 bases. This CDR3 region has 14 residues.